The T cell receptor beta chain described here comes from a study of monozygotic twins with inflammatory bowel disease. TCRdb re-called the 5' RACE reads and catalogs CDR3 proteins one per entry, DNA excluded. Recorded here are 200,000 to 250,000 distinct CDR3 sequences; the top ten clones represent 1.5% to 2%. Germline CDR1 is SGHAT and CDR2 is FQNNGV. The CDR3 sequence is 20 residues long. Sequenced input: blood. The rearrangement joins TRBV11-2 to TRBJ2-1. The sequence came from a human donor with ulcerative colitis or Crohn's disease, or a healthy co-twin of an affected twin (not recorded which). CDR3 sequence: CASSFPTWSDRDLSYNEQFF.